These 27 T cell receptor beta chains were sequenced from one sample in a study of cytomegalovirus exposure and HLA in healthy donors. Profiling relied on immunoSEQ multiplex PCR, and the TCRdb table lists in-frame clones only, not all of them. The profile shows over 200,000 clones, around 91% of them singletons. The source material was PBMCs. The receptors originated from a woman aged 25 to 45 in good health and CMV-seronegative.

The rearrangement uses TRBV2 and TRBJ2-7, with D possibly called TRBD1 or TRBD2 (5 bases each). CDR3 length equals 14 residues. V was trimmed by 6 bases and J by 0 bases, leaving 12 bases between them. Germline CDR1 is SNHLY and CDR2 is FYNNEI. CDR3 in amino acids: CASRGTLSSYEQYF. In DNA form, the CDR3 reads TGTGCCAGCAGAGGGACGTTGAGCTCCTACGAGCAGTACTTC.

The chain links TRBV6-1 to TRBJ2-5, with 7 bases identical to TRBD1. The CDR3 has 13 amino acids. V dropped 6 bases and J dropped 5; count of bases not matched to a gene: 6. The germline CDR1 and CDR2 sequences are MNHNS and SASEGT. The CDR3 here is CASRPDRVETQYF. CDR3 in DNA: TGTGCCAGCAGGCCAGACAGGGTCGAGACCCAGTACTTC.

This chain links TRBV28 with TRBJ2-2; no clear D gene. The CDR3 totals 12 residues. Germline assignment: CDR1 MDHEN and CDR2 SYDVKM. The V and J ends lost 2 bases and 4 bases respectively, with 2 bases between them. The CDR3 protein is CASSLVTGELFF. As DNA, the CDR3 is TGTGCCAGCAGTTTAGTCACCGGGGAGCTGTTTTTT.

The chain links TRBV2 to TRBJ2-1, with 11 bases aligning to TRBD2. Germline V gives CDR1 SNHLY, CDR2 FYNNEI. CDR3 length: 16 residues. J lost 3 bases, V lost 7 bases, and 8 bases had no gene match. CDR3 in DNA: TGTGCCAGCATTTTGACCGGGACTAGCGGCTACAATGAGCAGTTCTTC. The encoded protein is CASILTGTSGYNEQFF.

This sequence joins TRBV6-5 and TRBJ2-7; TRBD2 aligns across 7 bases. Germline V gene data show CDR1 as MNHEY and CDR2 as SVGAGI. The CDR3 has 15 amino acids. The V and J ends lost 0 bases and 3 bases, in that order; junction bases with no gene match: 5. CDR3 in amino acids: CASSYSGLGFYEQYF. The CDR3 DNA follows: TGTGCCAGCAGTTACTCCGGACTAGGATTCTACGAGCAGTACTTC.

The chain combines TRBV9 with TRBJ2-2; 11 positions agree with TRBD2. The germline gives CDR1 SGDLS, CDR2 YYNGEE. Unmatched junction bases numbered 5, after V lost 3 bases and J lost 4 bases. This CDR3 has 16 residues. The CDR3 spells CASSATSGSPTGELFF. The CDR3 nucleotides are TGTGCCAGCAGCGCTACTAGCGGGAGCCCCACCGGGGAGCTGTTTTTT.

The chain employs TRBV6-1 and TRBJ2-7; D possibly uses TRBD1 or TRBD2 (5 bases each). This CDR3 comprises 16 residues. CDR1 MNHNS and CDR2 SASEGT come from the germline V gene. The ends were cut back, 3 bases at V and 5 bases at J, with 20 bases in the middle. CDR3 coding DNA: TGTGCCAGCAGTGACAATCGCCGGGACCCTACCCACGAGCAGTACTTC. Amino acid sequence: CASSDNRRDPTHEQYF.

The rearrangement links TRBV28 to TRBJ1-1; 9 bases are shared with TRBD1. Germline trimming cut 3 bases from V and 8 bases from J; bases unmatched to any gene: 13. Germline lookup yields CDR1 MDHEN and CDR2 SYDVKM. The CDR3 runs 16 residues. CDR3 sequence (DNA): TGTGCCAGCAGTTTCTTGGGACAGGGCCAACTTCAGGAAGCTTTCTTT. Protein product: CASSFLGQGQLQEAFF. The full variable domain, in which reference TRBV28 and TRBJ1-1 provide the parts outside the CDR3, is DVKVTQSSRYLVKRTGEKVFLECVQDMDHENMFWYRQDPGLGLRLIYFSYDVKMKEKGDIPEGYSVSREKKERFSLILESASTNQTSMYLCASSFLGQGQLQEAFFGQGTRLTVV.

The rearrangement links TRBV29-1 to TRBJ2-4, with D uncertain. The CDR3 spans 13 residues. V shed 7 bases and J shed 0 bases, with 10 bases lying between them. Germline CDR1 and CDR2: SQVTM and ANQGSEA. The CDR3 loop is CSGQSLAKNIQYF. The DNA for the CDR3 is TGCAGCGGCCAGAGTTTAGCCAAAAACATTCAGTACTTC.

Only one count was recorded for this clone. The CDR3 coding sequence is TGCAGCGTTGAAGACAGGAACAAAAACATTCAGTACTTC. Translated, it gives CSVEDRNKNIQYF. The rearrangement uses TRBV29-1 and TRBJ2-4, with unresolved D. This CDR3 contains 13 residues. The germline gives CDR1 SQVTM, CDR2 ANQGSEA. The ends were cut back, 0 bases at V and 3 bases at J, with 6 bases in the middle.

The rearrangement links TRBV5-6 to TRBJ2-3; D remains ambiguous. Looked up from germline, CDR1 is SGHDT and CDR2 is YYEEEE. The CDR3 spans 12 residues. V lost 0 bases, J lost 6 bases, and 5 bases lay in between. The DNA for the CDR3 is TGTGCCAGCAGCTTGGACTCTGATACGCAGTATTTT. Translated, it gives CASSLDSDTQYF.

This clone was detected only a few times. The chain links TRBV27 to TRBJ2-7; D gene uncertain. CDR1 is MNHEY and CDR2 is SMNVEV in the germline V gene (reference sequence). The length of the CDR3 is 14 residues. The ends were cut back, 3 bases at V and 0 bases at J, with 9 bases in the middle. The CDR3 spells CASSFEAASYEQYF. The CDR3 DNA follows: TGTGCCAGCAGTTTTGAGGCAGCCTCCTACGAGCAGTACTTC.

This clone was recorded a few times. The CDR3 DNA reads TGTGCCAGCAGCCCCCTATCGACTAGCGGGCGCTACGAGCAGTACTTC. This encodes CASSPLSTSGRYEQYF. The V and J genes are TRBV7-2 and TRBJ2-7, with 10 bases identical to TRBD2. The V gene end was trimmed by 5 bases and the J gene end by 3 bases; junction bases not matched to a gene: 10. The CDR3 consists of 16 residues. The germline V gene encodes CDR1 SGHTA and CDR2 FQGNSA.

The chain employs TRBV28 and TRBJ1-2; 7 bases match TRBD1. This CDR3 contains 13 residues. J gave up 4 bases and V 5 bases, and 4 bases lay outside the gene matches. Germline values: CDR1 MDHEN, CDR2 SYDVKM. CDR3 sequence: CASSIGQAYGYTF. Here the CDR3 DNA reads TGTGCCAGCAGTATCGGACAGGCCTATGGCTACACCTTC.

The genes are TRBV4-1 and TRBJ1-2; 11 bases align to TRBD1. CDR3 length equals 14 residues. V shed 7 bases and J 4 bases; nucleotides not matched to a gene: 5. The germline V gene has CDR1 MGHRA and CDR2 YSYEKL. CDR3 sequence reads: CASNPGTGGYGYTF. DNA of the CDR3: TGCGCCAGCAACCCCGGGACAGGGGGCTATGGCTACACCTTC.

The chain recombines TRBV5-1 with TRBJ1-1, with D unresolved. The CDR3 runs to 15 residues. Trimming left V 0 bases short and J 5 bases short, with 14 bases between. Germline V gives CDR1 SGHRS, CDR2 YFSETQ. The chain's CDR3 is CASSLGGRLLTEAFF. DNA for the CDR3: TGCGCCAGCAGCTTGGGCGGCAGACTATTAACTGAAGCTTTCTTT.

This chain links TRBV25-1 with TRBJ1-4, with a possible D match to TRBD1 (6 bases). V was shortened by 6 bases and J by 5 bases, with 22 bases between the two germline ends. This CDR3 contains 17 residues. CDR1 and CDR2 (germline): MGHDK, SYGVNS. CDR3 sequence reads: CASSLTRDTYGNEKLFF. As DNA, the CDR3 is TGTGCCAGCAGCCTGACTCGGGACACCTACGGGAATGAAAAACTGTTTTTT.

This clone was seen only a few times. CDR3 nucleotide sequence: TGCGCCAGCGGCCTAACGGGACAGGGGGTAGGTGGCACAGATACGCAGTATTTT. Translating it yields CASGLTGQGVGGTDTQYF. The chain has TRBV5-1 and TRBJ2-3; TRBD1 matches at 11 bases. This CDR3 contains 18 residues. V lost 7 bases to trimming and J lost 1 base; unmatched junction nucleotides: 14. CDR1 is SGHRS and CDR2 is YFSETQ in the germline V gene.

V is TRBV15 and J is TRBJ2-7, with TRBD1 matching over 7 bases. Germline V gives CDR1 LNHNV, CDR2 YYDKDF (reference sequence). Trimming removed 0 bases from V and 5 bases from J; junction bases left unmatched: 4. CDR3 length equals 14 residues. The CDR3 loop reads CATSRDVGQDEQYF. In nucleotides, the CDR3 is TGTGCCACCAGCAGAGACGTCGGACAGGACGAGCAGTACTTC.

The rearrangement links TRBV7-3 to TRBJ2-3; D is perhaps TRBD2 (5 bases). This CDR3 is built from 16 residues. Trimming shortened V by 0 bases and J by 0 bases, and 10 bases separated the two germline ends. CDR1 SGHTA and CDR2 FQGTGA come from the germline V gene. CDR3 DNA sequence: TGTGCCAGCAGCTTAACAGGAGGCGGGAGCACAGATACGCAGTATTTT. Its translation is CASSLTGGGSTDTQYF.

The V and J genes are TRBV19 and TRBJ2-7; 13 nucleotides align to TRBD2. V gave up 0 bases and J gave up 4 bases; unmatched junction bases: 3. In germline, CDR1 is LNHDA, CDR2 SQIVND (reference sequence). This CDR3 spans 16 amino acids. CDR3 sequence reads: CASSIEGTSGTYEQYF. Written as DNA, the CDR3 is TGTGCCAGTAGTATAGAAGGGACTAGCGGGACATACGAGCAGTACTTC.

This chain connects TRBV29-1 to TRBJ1-5, with TRBD1 identical over 8 bases. Germline V gene lookup returns CDR1 SQVTM and CDR2 ANQGSEA. Trimming removed 6 bases from V and 6 bases from J; junction bases left unmatched: 7. This CDR3 region has 13 residues. The CDR3 protein is CSVATGVGQPQHF. In nucleotides, the CDR3 is TGCAGCGTGGCGACAGGGGTTGGTCAGCCCCAGCATTTT. Variable domain in full (rest from reference TRBV29-1 and TRBJ1-5): SAVISQKPSRDICQRGTSLTIQCQVDSQVTMMFWYRQQPGQSLTLIATANQGSEATYESGFVIDKFPISRPNLTFSTLTVSNMSPEDSSIYLCSVATGVGQPQHFGDGTRLSIL.

A remark on this clone: Other DNA sequences within the sample encode an identical CDR3. The chain recombines TRBV11-2 with TRBJ2-7; D may match TRBD1 or TRBD2 (5 bases each). Per germline, CDR1 SGHAT and CDR2 FQNNGV. V dropped 3 bases and J dropped 1 base, with 16 bases sitting between them. CDR3 length: 16 amino acids. CDR3 amino acids: CASSFLRGRTSYEQYF. The CDR3 DNA follows: TGTGCCAGCAGCTTCCTTCGGGGCAGAACGTCCTACGAGCAGTACTTC.

The J gene is TRBJ1-4, the V gene TRBV25-1; 7 positions agree with TRBD1. Unmatched junction bases numbered 7, after V lost 7 bases and J lost 5 bases. CDR1 and CDR2 (germline): MGHDK, SYGVNS. There are 14 residues in the CDR3. CDR3 in DNA: TGTGCCAGCAAAACCGGGACAGAGAATGAAAAACTGTTTTTT. This sequence encodes CASKTGTENEKLFF. Together with reference TRBV25-1 and TRBJ1-4, the CDR3 gives the full variable domain: EADIYQTPRYLVIGTGKKITLECSQTMGHDKMYWYQQDPGMELHLIHYSYGVNSTEKGDLSSESTVSRIRTEHFPLTLESARPSHTSQYLCASKTGTENEKLFFGSGTQLSVL.

The gene calls are TRBV5-1 and TRBJ2-7, with TRBD2 matching 15 bases. Per germline, CDR1 SGHRS and CDR2 YFSETQ. This CDR3 spans 17 amino acids. The trim removed 3 bases at V and 2 bases at J, leaving 6 bases unmatched. Here the CDR3 reads CASSSGTSGRFPYEQYF. The CDR3 DNA reads TGCGCCAGCAGCTCCGGGACTAGCGGGAGGTTCCCCTACGAGCAGTACTTC.

The CDR3 bases are TGTGCCAGCAGCTCCTCCCCTAGCACAGATACGCAGTATTTT. This sequence encodes CASSSSPSTDTQYF. The chain combines TRBV5-6 with TRBJ2-3, with no clear D. Germline V gene sequence: CDR1 SGHDT, CDR2 YYEEEE. CDR3 length: 14 amino acids. V dropped 3 bases and J dropped 0 bases, with 8 bases sitting between them.

This rearrangement joins TRBV27 to TRBJ2-1; D gene uncertain. CDR1 is MNHEY and CDR2 is SMNVEV in the germline V gene (reference sequence). The CDR3 sequence is 16 residues long. Trimming left V 3 bases short and J 4 bases short, with 16 bases between. In nucleotides, the CDR3 is TGTGCCAGCAGTTTTACCTCAGGTTCCCCTTACAATGAGCAGTTCTTC. Amino acid sequence: CASSFTSGSPYNEQFF.